Listed below are T cell receptor beta chains from one sample, sequenced in a study of lymphopenia after photon versus proton radiotherapy. TCRdb keeps only in-frame clones here, not all; method: immunoSEQ multiplex PCR. The sample yields about 55,000 clones, approximately 84% seen once. The starting material was peripheral blood, obtained from a patient treated with proton-based radiotherapy. These receptors all come from a man aged 55 to 70 with pancreatic cancer. Both conserved end residues are part of each CDR3. Fields, in order: CDR3 length, D gene, V gene, clone size, J gene, CDR3 protein, CDR3 DNA. A D gene is named only where the DNA matches it firmly. Only some rows state a clone size, as once, few, many or a class for expanded clones.

length: 16; D: TRBD2; V: TRBV28; size: few; J: TRBJ2-1; CDR3: CASSVPGLAGGTTKFF; DNA: TGTGCCAGCAGTGTTCCGGGACTAGCGGGCGGAACGACTAAGTTCTTC
length: 17; D: TRBD1; V: TRBV25-1; size: -; J: TRBJ1-4; CDR3: CASRSSISSGQNEKLFF; DNA: TGTGCCAGCAGATCTTCAATTTCCTCGGGACAGAATGAAAAACTGTTTTTT
length: 16; D: -; V: TRBV7-2; size: -; J: TRBJ1-1; CDR3: CASSLGSGRRNTEAFF; DNA: TGTGCCAGCAGCTTAGGATCAGGGCGGAGGAACACTGAAGCTTTCTTT
length: 18; D: TRBD2; V: TRBV11-1; size: -; J: TRBJ2-1; CDR3: CASSSLGGLAGHNKEQFF; DNA: TGTGCCAGCAGCTCCCTAGGCGGACTAGCGGGACACAACAAGGAGCAGTTCTTC
length: 15; D: TRBD1; V: TRBV4-1; size: -; J: TRBJ1-1; CDR3: CASSQDAGGGAEAFF; DNA: TGCGCCAGCAGCCAAGATGCCGGAGGGGGCGCTGAAGCTTTCTTT
length: 14; D: TRBD2; V: TRBV10-3; size: -; J: TRBJ2-4; CDR3: CAISEAGVGNIQYF; DNA: TGTGCCATCAGTGAGGCGGGAGTGGGGAACATTCAGTACTTC
length: 15; D: TRBD1; V: TRBV5-1; size: -; J: TRBJ1-4; CDR3: CASSWGTATNEKLFF; DNA: TGCGCCAGCAGCTGGGGGACAGCAACTAATGAAAAACTGTTTTTT
length: 13; D: -; V: TRBV28; size: few; J: TRBJ1-1; CDR3: CASSLVARAEAFF; DNA: TGTGCCAGCAGTTTGGTAGCCAGGGCTGAAGCTTTCTTT
length: 11; D: -; V: TRBV30; size: -; J: TRBJ2-7; CDR3: CAWSVGYEQYF; DNA: TGTGCCTGGAGTGTGGGGTACGAGCAGTACTTC
length: 11; D: -; V: TRBV6-6; size: -; J: TRBJ2-1; CDR3: CASKSRNEQFF; DNA: TGTGCCAGCAAATCGCGCAATGAGCAGTTCTTC
length: 15; D: -; V: TRBV28; size: -; J: TRBJ1-5; CDR3: CASRAQKGAYQPQHF; DNA: TGTGCCAGCAGAGCTCAGAAAGGGGCCTATCAGCCCCAGCATTTT
length: 17; D: -; V: TRBV11-1; size: once; J: TRBJ2-1; CDR3: CASSLVSWGSSYNEQFF; DNA: TGTGCCAGCAGCTTAGTTTCATGGGGGAGCTCCTACAATGAGCAGTTCTTC
length: 16; D: -; V: TRBV15; size: -; J: TRBJ2-3; CDR3: CATSRSPGGLTDTQYF; DNA: TGTGCCACCAGCAGGTCCCCGGGCGGGTTGACAGATACGCAGTATTTT
length: 15; D: -; V: TRBV27; size: once; J: TRBJ2-7; CDR3: CASSSVGASTYEQYF; DNA: TGTGCCAGCAGTTCAGTAGGCGCCTCCACCTACGAGCAGTACTTC
length: 15; D: -; V: TRBV7-2; size: -; J: TRBJ2-7; CDR3: CASSLVTGIRYEQYF; DNA: TGTGCCAGCAGCTTAGTGACAGGAATCCGCTACGAGCAGTACTTC
length: 17; D: TRBD2; V: TRBV18; size: -; J: TRBJ2-3; CDR3: CASSRRESGRQTDTQYF; DNA: TGTGCCAGCTCCCGGCGGGAAAGCGGGAGGCAAACAGATACGCAGTATTTT
length: 15; D: TRBD1; V: TRBV7-9; size: once; J: TRBJ1-1; CDR3: CASSSGQGSDTEAFF; DNA: TGTGCCAGCAGTTCGGGACAGGGGTCCGACACTGAAGCTTTCTTT
length: 15; D: TRBD1; V: TRBV28; size: -; J: TRBJ2-1; CDR3: CASTAGTGYVPEQFF; DNA: TGTGCCAGCACCGCCGGGACAGGGTACGTCCCTGAGCAGTTCTTC
length: 15; D: TRBD2; V: TRBV5-1; size: -; J: TRBJ2-5; CDR3: CASSPLAGAGETQYF; DNA: TGCGCCAGCAGCCCCCTAGCGGGAGCTGGGGAGACCCAGTACTTC
length: 14; D: -; V: TRBV7-2; size: -; J: TRBJ1-5; CDR3: CASSLLGGSQPQHF; DNA: TGTGCCAGCAGCCTATTGGGGGGTTCCCAGCCCCAGCATTTT
length: 12; D: -; V: TRBV7-8; size: -; J: TRBJ2-3; CDR3: CASTPSSDTQYF; DNA: TGTGCCAGCACCCCCTCGAGTGATACGCAGTATTTT
length: 15; D: TRBD1; V: TRBV19; size: -; J: TRBJ1-5; CDR3: CASSARDRPNQPQHF; DNA: TGTGCCAGTAGTGCCCGGGACAGGCCCAATCAGCCCCAGCATTTT
length: 15; D: -; V: TRBV2; size: -; J: TRBJ2-7; CDR3: CASSEGLRSSYEQYF; DNA: TGTGCCAGCAGTGAAGGACTACGGAGCTCCTACGAGCAGTACTTC
length: 15; D: TRBD2; V: TRBV18; size: -; J: TRBJ2-7; CDR3: CASSPIIAGTYEQYF; DNA: TGTGCCAGCTCACCGATTATAGCGGGAACCTACGAGCAGTACTTC
length: 15; D: TRBD1; V: TRBV28; size: few; J: TRBJ1-2; CDR3: CASRDRGQVQYGYTF; DNA: TGTGCCAGCAGAGATCGCGGACAGGTTCAGTATGGCTACACCTTC
length: 17; D: -; V: TRBV4-1; size: -; J: TRBJ2-4; CDR3: CASSQGGTGWGKNIQYF; DNA: TGCGCCAGCAGCCAAGGGGGTACAGGGTGGGGCAAAAACATTCAGTACTTC
length: 14; D: -; V: TRBV30; size: -; J: TRBJ1-2; CDR3: CAWSHLRGNYGYTF; DNA: TGTGCCTGGAGCCACCTTCGAGGTAACTATGGCTACACCTTC
length: 12; D: -; V: TRBV28; size: -; J: TRBJ1-6; CDR3: CASSFPGSPLHF; DNA: TGTGCCAGCAGTTTTCCCGGTTCACCCCTCCACTTT
length: 16; D: TRBD2; V: TRBV18; size: -; J: TRBJ2-3; CDR3: CASSQLGLAGVDTQYF; DNA: TGTGCCAGCTCACAACTCGGACTAGCGGGAGTAGATACGCAGTATTTT